Presented here are 18 T cell receptor beta chains from one specimen sequenced in a study of T cell changes during pregnancy in multiple sclerosis. Profiling relied on immunoSEQ multiplex PCR, and the TCRdb table lists in-frame clones only, not all of them. This repertoire shows around 78,000 clones, around 93% found once; its top ten account for about 2.5%. This specimen was peripheral blood, taken in the second trimester of pregnancy. Receptor source: a female donor with multiple sclerosis, enrolled in a pregnancy study.

The table lists this clone with a few counts. This chain uses TRBV2 with TRBJ1-6; D unclear. CDR1 is SNHLY, CDR2 FYNNEI, per germline. V gave up 4 bases and J gave up 10 bases, with 20 bases separating them. The CDR3 extends over 16 amino acids. The CDR3: CASSARPDDTGSPLHF. In nucleotides, the CDR3 is TGTGCCAGCAGTGCGAGGCCAGATGACACGGGGTCACCCCTCCACTTT.

The V gene is TRBV5-6, the J gene TRBJ1-1; D is uncertain. Germline lookup yields CDR1 SGHDT and CDR2 YYEEEE. The CDR3 has 14 amino acids. Trimming cost V 3 bases and J 7 bases, with 16 bases left between them. DNA for the CDR3: TGTGCCAGCAGCTCAATTTCCGGGTCCATTGAAGCTTTCTTT. Its translation is CASSSISGSIEAFF.

This clone was detected once. The chain has TRBV7-2 and TRBJ1-5; D ambiguous. The V and J ends lost 2 bases and 7 bases respectively, with 6 bases between them. The CDR3 is made up of 12 amino acids. Germline CDR1 is SGHTA and CDR2 is FQGNSA. CDR3 in amino acids: CASSLWPQPQHF. The CDR3, as DNA: TGTGCCAGCAGCTTATGGCCGCAGCCCCAGCATTTT.

The chain carries TRBV5-1 and TRBJ2-7, with 8 nucleotides matching TRBD1. V was clipped by 7 bases and J by 7 bases; unmatched bases: 13. The CDR3 extends over 14 amino acids. Germline lookup yields CDR1 SGHRS and CDR2 YFSETQ. CDR3 sequence reads: CASLLDQGASEQYF. As DNA, the CDR3 is TGCGCCAGCCTACTAGACCAGGGGGCCTCGGAGCAGTACTTC.

This clone came up once. The chain uses TRBV7-8 and TRBJ2-3, with 9 bases matching TRBD2. CDR3 length: 14 residues. V dropped 5 bases and J dropped 3; count of bases not matched to a gene: 3. CDR1 and CDR2 (germline): SGHVS, FQNEAQ. CDR3 protein: CASSMTSGTDTQYF. As DNA, the CDR3 is TGTGCCAGCAGCATGACTAGCGGAACAGATACGCAGTATTTT.

The gene calls are TRBV29-1 and TRBJ2-7, with D uncertain. Germline values: CDR1 SQVTM, CDR2 ANQGSEA. The V end was cut by 3 bases, the J end by 5 bases, with 14 bases between. The CDR3 has 13 amino acids. The CDR3 sequence: CSVERPHGDEQYF. In DNA, the CDR3 is TGCAGCGTTGAGAGGCCCCACGGAGACGAGCAGTACTTC.

Notes on this clone: Germline and junction disagree at one end, which may indicate a read error. The V call is TRBV28, the J call TRBJ2-7; D is unresolved. Germline assignment: CDR1 MDHEN and CDR2 SYDVKM. This CDR3 has 13 amino acids. CDR3 in amino acids: CASSLAGSSEQYF. The CDR3 DNA follows: TGTGCCAGCAGTTTAGCCGGTTCCTCCGAGCAGTACTTC.

This chain links TRBV27 with TRBJ2-3, with a tentative D call TRBD2 (6 bases). This CDR3 comprises 16 residues. V lost 5 bases, J lost 4 bases, and 19 bases lay in between. Germline V gene sequence: CDR1 MNHEY, CDR2 SMNVEV (reference sequence). CDR3 protein: CASSGRVTSWADTQYF. CDR3 sequence (DNA): TGTGCCAGCAGTGGAAGGGTCACTAGCTGGGCAGATACGCAGTATTTT.

The chain employs TRBV30 and TRBJ2-7, with 8 bases aligning to TRBD2. The CDR3 has 11 amino acids. Germline lookup yields CDR1 GTSNPN and CDR2 SVGIG (reference sequence). J was trimmed by 4 bases and V by 5 bases; bases with no gene match: 1. CDR3 coding DNA: TGTGCCTGGTTAGCGGGGTACGAGCAGTACTTC. This encodes CAWLAGYEQYF.

The chain couples TRBV6-1 to TRBJ2-3; the match to TRBD1 covers 8 bases. This CDR3 region has 16 residues. From germline, CDR1 is MNHNS and CDR2 SASEGT. V shed 4 bases, J shed 0 bases, and the junction held 6 bases outside the gene matches. CDR3 protein: CASSAGTGLSTDTQYF. The CDR3 DNA reads TGTGCCAGCAGTGCCGGGACAGGCCTTAGCACAGATACGCAGTATTTT.

This chain links TRBV5-1 with TRBJ1-3, with 8 bases identical to TRBD1. Per the germline V gene, CDR1 is SGHRS and CDR2 is YFSETQ. The CDR3 consists of 17 residues. V dropped 0 bases and J dropped 5; count of bases not matched to a gene: 10. DNA for the CDR3: TGCGCCAGCAGCTTGGCCGGTGCAGGGGGCGATCGAAACACCATATATTTT. This codes for CASSLAGAGGDRNTIYF. Combining the CDR3 with reference TRBV5-1 and TRBJ1-3 gives the whole variable domain KAGVTQTPRYLIKTRGQQVTLSCSPISGHRSVSWYQQTPGQGLQFLFEYFSETQRNKGNFPGRFSGRQFSNSRSEMNVSTLELGDSALYLCASSLAGAGGDRNTIYFGEGSWLTVV.

The rearrangement joins TRBV29-1 to TRBJ2-5; possible D gene TRBD2, 6 bases. The CDR3 spans 14 residues. Germline-derived CDR1 and CDR2 are SQVTM and ANQGSEA. Trimming pared 5 bases from V and 5 bases from J, leaving 18 bases between. CDR3 amino acids: CSVSIGRGGETQYF. CDR3 in DNA: TGCAGCGTTTCTATCGGGAGAGGAGGGGAGACCCAGTACTTC.

This clone was seen once. This chain links TRBV9 with TRBJ1-1; no clear D. The V and J ends lost 0 bases and 0 bases respectively, with 18 bases between them. Germline values: CDR1 SGDLS, CDR2 YYNGEE. This CDR3 is 18 amino acids long. The CDR3 protein is CASSVGLGHDLMNTEAFF. The CDR3 bases are TGTGCCAGCAGCGTAGGACTTGGCCATGACCTCATGAACACTGAAGCTTTCTTT.

The chain is built from TRBV6-5 and TRBJ2-1; the match to TRBD2 covers 11 bases. CDR3 length: 15 residues. The germline V gene encodes CDR1 MNHEY and CDR2 SVGAGI. After removal of 4 bases from V and 4 bases from J, the junction contained 3 bases not matched to a gene. DNA for the CDR3: TGTGCCAGCAGTTTACTAGCGGGGGATTACAATGAGCAGTTCTTC. This sequence encodes CASSLLAGDYNEQFF.

The chain employs TRBV7-3 and TRBJ2-7, with D maybe TRBD1 (6 bases). The CDR3 sequence is 11 residues long. Germline CDR1 reads SGHTA; CDR2 reads FQGTGA. V was cut by 4 bases and J by 7 bases, with 8 bases left in between. DNA of the CDR3: TGTGCCAGCAGCTCAGGGGATGAGCAGTACTTC. It is translated as CASSSGDEQYF.

V gene TRBV5-6 combines with J gene TRBJ1-1, with unresolved D. Germline V gives CDR1 SGHDT, CDR2 YYEEEE. V lost 4 bases, J lost 4 bases, and 14 bases lay in between. CDR3 length: 14 residues. CDR3 amino acids: CASSPSPTGTEAFF. Written as DNA, the CDR3 is TGTGCCAGCAGCCCCTCTCCAACGGGCACTGAAGCTTTCTTT.

The chain combines TRBV11-2 with TRBJ1-6, with 8 bases identical to TRBD1. Unmatched junction bases numbered 5, after V lost 4 bases and J lost 9 bases. Per the germline V gene, CDR1 is SGHAT and CDR2 is FQNNGV. The CDR3 loop spans 14 amino acids. The CDR3 here is CASSSGGDRSPLHF. In DNA, the CDR3 is TGTGCCAGCAGCTCAGGGGGCGATCGTTCACCCCTCCACTTT.

The DNA of the CDR3 is TGTGCCAGCAGCTTCGCTCGCGGGACTAGCCTCTACGAGCAGTACTTC. It translates to CASSFARGTSLYEQYF. The V gene is TRBV11-1, the J gene TRBJ2-7, with 9 bases that match TRBD2. The V gene's germline CDR1 is SGHAT and CDR2 FQDESV (reference sequence). V was clipped by 3 bases and J by 3 bases; unmatched bases: 9. The CDR3 consists of 16 residues.